What follows are 28 T cell receptor beta chains derived from one specimen sequenced in a study of T cell responses to AZD1222 COVID-19 vaccine. Data came from immunoSEQ multiplex PCR; TCRdb stores just in-frame clones and leaves some out. The sample lists about 180,000 clones, around 90% occurring once. The specimen was peripheral blood, collected 28 days after the second dose of the MenACWY control vaccine. These receptors were obtained from an adult who received the MenACWY meningococcal vaccine as a control.

The rearrangement joins TRBV5-1 to TRBJ2-7, with 11 bases that match TRBD2. The CDR3 runs 14 residues. With 1 base clipped from V and 3 bases from J, the junction kept 0 bases outside the gene matches. The germline V gene encodes CDR1 SGHRS and CDR2 YFSETQ. The CDR3 nucleotides are TGCGCCAGCAGCTTGCTAGCGGGGGGCTACGAGCAGTACTTC. It translates to CASSLLAGGYEQYF. The full variable domain, its missing parts supplied by reference TRBV5-1 and TRBJ2-7, is KAGVTQTPRYLIKTRGQQVTLSCSPISGHRSVSWYQQTPGQGLQFLFEYFSETQRNKGNFPGRFSGRQFSNSRSEMNVSTLELGDSALYLCASSLLAGGYEQYFGPGTRLTVT.

This clone was counted only a few times. V usage is TRBV4-1 and J usage is TRBJ2-7; D is uncertain. V was cut by 1 base and J by 3 bases, with 16 bases left in between. CDR3 length: 16 residues. The germline CDR1 and CDR2 sequences are MGHRA and YSYEKL. The chain's CDR3 is CASSQGQTWNSYEQYF. The CDR3 nucleotides are TGCGCCAGCAGCCAAGGTCAGACATGGAATAGCTACGAGCAGTACTTC.

V is TRBV4-3 and J is TRBJ1-1; D not resolved. CDR1 is LGHNA and CDR2 is YSLEER in the germline V gene. CDR3 length equals 14 residues. Trimming removed 0 bases at V and 8 bases at J, with 13 bases between. The CDR3 sequence: CASSQDIGGREAFF. The CDR3 DNA is TGCGCCAGCAGCCAAGATATTGGAGGACGAGAAGCTTTCTTT.

This clone has only one observation. The V gene is TRBV3-1 (or the pseudogene TRBV3-2), the J gene TRBJ1-5; D is uncertain. V lost 1 base, J lost 0 bases, and 4 bases lay in between. CDR3 length: 14 amino acids. Germline V gene lookup returns CDR1 LGHDT and CDR2 YNNKEL (reference sequence). CDR3 nucleotide sequence: TGTGCCAGCAGCCAAGCAACTAGCAATCAGCCCCAGCATTTT. Translating gives CASSQATSNQPQHF.

The genes are TRBV5-6 and TRBJ2-7; 9 bases line up with TRBD1. Per germline, CDR1 SGHDT and CDR2 YYEEEE. After removal of 4 bases from V and 4 bases from J, the junction contained 9 bases not matched to a gene. The CDR3 sequence is 15 residues long. The CDR3 DNA reads as TGTGCCAGCAGCCGTTCGGACAGGGGAGTGTACGAGCAGTACTTC. The encoded protein is CASSRSDRGVYEQYF.

This chain joins TRBV19 and TRBJ1-1, with 8 bases matching TRBD1. V gave up 7 bases and J gave up 4 bases; unmatched junction bases: 8. The V gene's germline CDR1 is LNHDA and CDR2 SQIVND (reference sequence). The CDR3 runs to 14 residues. Written as DNA, the CDR3 is TGTGCCAGTATTAATTCCAGGGGGCGCACTGAAGCTTTCTTT. It encodes CASINSRGRTEAFF.

The CDR3 region has the DNA TGTGCCAGCAGCAATATGTCCCCAGATACGCAGTATTTT. Amino acids: CASSNMSPDTQYF. The chain recombines TRBV21-1 with TRBJ2-3; the D call of TRBD2 is as the table states it, not checked on the DNA. TRBV21-1 has pseudogene status. The CDR3 contains 13 residues.

This chain links TRBV5-1 with TRBJ2-5, with a weak D call TRBD2 (6 bases). This CDR3 contains 16 residues. V lost 2 bases and J lost 0, with 14 bases in between. The V gene's germline CDR1 is SGHRS and CDR2 YFSETQ. The CDR3 is CASSFGTGEYQETQYF. The DNA for the CDR3 is TGCGCCAGCAGCTTCGGGACGGGGGAGTACCAAGAGACCCAGTACTTC. The full variable domain, rest sourced from reference TRBV5-1 and TRBJ2-5, is KAGVTQTPRYLIKTRGQQVTLSCSPISGHRSVSWYQQTPGQGLQFLFEYFSETQRNKGNFPGRFSGRQFSNSRSEMNVSTLELGDSALYLCASSFGTGEYQETQYFGPGTRLLVL.

This clone was found a few times. CDR3 sequence reads: CASSLISQGSGYTF. The DNA of the CDR3 is TGCGCCAGCAGCTTGATATCTCAGGGTTCTGGCTACACCTTC. The chain recombines TRBV5-1 with TRBJ1-2, with D perhaps matching TRBD1 (5 bases). V was shortened by 1 base and J by 7 bases, with 14 bases between the two germline ends. CDR3 length: 14 residues. Germline V gives CDR1 SGHRS, CDR2 YFSETQ.

This clone was seen just once. The chain combines TRBV5-4 with TRBJ2-7; 7 nucleotides match TRBD1. J was trimmed by 4 bases and V by 4 bases; bases with no gene match: 2. Germline values: CDR1 SGHNT, CDR2 YYREEE (reference sequence). The CDR3 length is 12 residues. CDR3 residues: CASSPDRYEQYF. The CDR3 nucleotides read TGTGCCAGCAGCCCGGACAGGTACGAGCAGTACTTC.

This chain joins TRBV4-2 and TRBJ2-2; the D gene is possibly TRBD2 (5 bases). The CDR3 consists of 14 residues. V was clipped by 0 bases and J by 9 bases, with 11 bases between them. The germline V gene has CDR1 LGHNA and CDR2 YNFKEQ. This CDR3 is CASSQERVTRELFF. DNA of the CDR3: TGTGCCAGCAGCCAAGAGAGGGTTACCCGGGAGCTGTTTTTT.

V is TRBV2 and J is TRBJ2-1; D gene uncertain. The V end was cut by 3 bases, the J end by 2 bases, with 8 bases between. The CDR3 is 14 amino acids. Germline V gene sequence: CDR1 SNHLY, CDR2 FYNNEI. CDR3 amino acids: CASSDQFTYNEQFF. CDR3 in DNA: TGTGCCAGCAGTGACCAGTTTACCTACAATGAGCAGTTCTTC.

The rearrangement links TRBV7-9 to TRBJ1-2, with 7 positions matching TRBD1. The CDR3 loop spans 18 amino acids. CDR1 is SEHNR and CDR2 is FQNEAQ in the germline V gene (reference sequence). V was pared by 2 bases and J by 5 bases, with 17 bases of the junction left unmatched. The chain's CDR3 is CASSLLTAGTAIGYGYTF. In nucleotides, the CDR3 is TGTGCCAGCAGCTTATTAACCGCCGGGACAGCCATAGGTTATGGCTACACCTTC.

The J gene is TRBJ1-5, the V gene TRBV7-6; D is unresolved. The CDR3 has 15 amino acids. CDR1 is SGHVS, CDR2 FNYEAQ, per germline. V gave up 1 base and J gave up 9 bases, with 16 bases separating them. The CDR3 nucleotides read TGTGCCAGCAGCTTAGGTTGGGCAGGCGACGGGCCCCAGCATTTT. It specifies CASSLGWAGDGPQHF.

V is TRBV5-1 and J is TRBJ2-2, with 9 bases aligning to TRBD1. Trimming cost V 1 base and J 1 base; bases outside gene matches: 5. Per the germline V gene, CDR1 is SGHRS and CDR2 is YFSETQ. The CDR3 runs to 17 residues. CDR3 sequence (DNA): TGCGCCAGCAGCTTGATGGACAGGGGCGGGAACACCGGGGAGCTGTTTTTT. Protein product: CASSLMDRGGNTGELFF.

The CDR3 bases are TGTGCCAGCAGTTACTCGCAGTCGGAGAGCTATGGCTACACCTTC. Its translation is CASSYSQSESYGYTF. The rearrangement links TRBV6-5 to TRBJ1-2; no firm D call. Per germline, CDR1 MNHEY and CDR2 SVGAGI. The CDR3 loop spans 15 amino acids. V was trimmed by 0 bases and J by 4 bases, leaving 12 bases between them.

V is TRBV30 and J is TRBJ2-5, with 7 positions matching TRBD2. The CDR3 extends over 13 amino acids. V gave up 2 bases and J gave up 5 bases; unmatched junction bases: 5. Germline lookup yields CDR1 GTSNPN and CDR2 SVGIG (reference sequence). The CDR3 is CAWSRRERETQYF. DNA of the CDR3: TGTGCCTGGAGTAGGCGGGAGCGGGAGACCCAGTACTTC.

This clone occurred once. The chain carries TRBV28 and TRBJ2-2; D gene uncertain. The germline V gene has CDR1 MDHEN and CDR2 SYDVKM. This CDR3 contains 13 residues. V lost 3 bases to trimming and J lost 5 bases, with 7 bases between them. CDR3 in amino acids: CASSFRRTGELFF. In DNA form, the CDR3 reads TGTGCCAGCAGTTTCCGACGGACCGGGGAGCTGTTTTTT.

In this sample, this clone turned up once. The chain combines TRBV4-3 with TRBJ1-5; D possibly corresponds to TRBD1 (5 bases). Germline CDR1 reads LGHNA; CDR2 reads YSLEER. Trimming stripped 0 bases from V and 1 base from J, with 10 bases between. CDR3 length: 16 residues. CDR3 sequence: CASSQEVAGSNQPQHF. The CDR3 DNA follows: TGCGCCAGCAGCCAAGAGGTGGCAGGGAGCAATCAGCCCCAGCATTTT.

In this sample, this clone turned up once. This rearrangement joins TRBV7-9 to TRBJ2-7; 12 positions match TRBD2. CDR3 length: 17 amino acids. Germline V gene sequence: CDR1 SEHNR, CDR2 FQNEAQ (reference sequence). The trim removed 2 bases at V and 2 bases at J, leaving 7 bases unmatched. DNA of the CDR3: TGTGCCAGCAGCTTATTCCTAGCGGGAGGGTTAGCCTACGAGCAGTACTTC. Its protein product is CASSLFLAGGLAYEQYF.

The chain is built from TRBV11-2 and TRBJ2-2; 9 bases agree with TRBD2. The CDR3 has 17 amino acids. The junction had 11 bases not matched to a gene; V was cut back by 2 bases and J by 7 bases. Germline CDR1 is SGHAT and CDR2 is FQNNGV. The CDR3 reads CASSLSPTSGDIGELFF. The CDR3 DNA follows: TGTGCCAGCAGCTTATCACCGACTAGCGGAGACATCGGGGAGCTGTTTTTT.

The V call is TRBV29-1, the J call TRBJ2-7; TRBD2 is a possible D gene (5 bases). This CDR3 is built from 14 residues. CDR1 is SQVTM and CDR2 is ANQGSEA in the germline V gene. With 4 bases removed from V and 1 base from J, the gap between germline ends came to 14 bases. In DNA, the CDR3 is TGCAGCGTTGTGGCCCCCAGCGGATCCTACGAGCAGTACTTC. This translates into CSVVAPSGSYEQYF.

The rearrangement joins TRBV19 to TRBJ1-5; D not resolved. Trimming removed 7 bases at V and 2 bases at J, with 12 bases between. From germline, CDR1 is LNHDA and CDR2 SQIVND (reference sequence). This CDR3 is 14 amino acids long. CDR3 DNA: TGTGCCAGTACCCCCTGGGTGGGCAATCAGCCCCAGCATTTT. It is translated as CASTPWVGNQPQHF.

This clone is a singleton in its sample. The chain links TRBV6-5 to TRBJ1-6; D call uncertain. CDR3 length equals 13 residues. Deletions cut 6 bases from V and 13 bases from J, with 16 bases between. Germline CDR1 MNHEY, CDR2 SVGAGI. The CDR3 region is CASRPRVEIPLHF. In DNA, the CDR3 is TGTGCCAGCAGACCTCGAGTGGAGATCCCCCTCCACTTT.

The CDR3 region is CASSPLSAGVGEQYF. The CDR3 region has the DNA TGTGCCAGCAGCCCCCTAAGCGCGGGAGTTGGCGAGCAGTACTTC. The chain couples TRBV7-2 to TRBJ2-7, with 7 bases fitting TRBD2. V gave up 5 bases and J gave up 6 bases; unmatched junction bases: 13. The length of the CDR3 is 15 residues. Germline values: CDR1 SGHTA, CDR2 FQGNSA.

The CDR3, as DNA: TGTGCCAGCAGCCAACGAGATGGCCTTGAAAAACTGTTTTTT. This gives the protein CASSQRDGLEKLFF. The V and J genes are TRBV3-1 (or the pseudogene TRBV3-2) and TRBJ1-4, with D unresolved. This CDR3 is built from 14 residues. Germline CDR1 reads LGHDT; CDR2 reads YNNKEL (reference sequence). V was shortened by 2 bases and J by 7 bases, with 11 bases between the two germline ends.

J is TRBJ2-5 and V is TRBV19; maybe TRBD2 (5 bases). Deletions cut 6 bases from V and 5 bases from J, with 16 bases between. CDR1 and CDR2 from the germline V gene are LNHDA and SQIVND (reference sequence). The CDR3 is 14 amino acids. Written as DNA, the CDR3 is TGTGCCAGTAGGGAGGCCGTCTGGAGGGAGACCCAGTACTTC. This codes for CASREAVWRETQYF.

This clone was found a few times. The CDR3 sequence: CATSKGVSNQPQHF. CDR3 DNA: TGTGCCACTTCAAAAGGGGTGAGCAATCAGCCCCAGCATTTT. V is TRBV19 and J is TRBJ1-5; possibly TRBD1 for D (5 bases). The V and J ends lost 10 bases and 1 base respectively, with 14 bases between them. The CDR3 extends over 14 amino acids. Germline V gene data show CDR1 as LNHDA and CDR2 as SQIVND (reference sequence).